Below are 2 T cell receptor beta chains sequenced from a single sample in a study of OX40 agonist ivuxolimab in advanced cancers. Sequencing used immunoSEQ multiplex PCR; TCRdb keeps in-frame clones, though not all of them. This sample has over 70,000 clones, with approximately 94% found just once. The sequenced sample was CD4+ or CD8+ T cells sorted from blood, obtained in a trial of the OX40 agonist ivuxolimab. These receptors came from an adult with an advanced solid tumor such as melanoma, head and neck, liver or kidney cancer.

V is TRBV9 and J is TRBJ1-1; the D gene is possibly TRBD1 (5 bases). V was shortened by 3 bases and J by 3 bases, with 9 bases between the two germline ends. Germline-derived CDR1 and CDR2 are SGDLS and YYNGEE. CDR3 length: 13 residues. In DNA, the CDR3 is TGTGCCAGCAGCGAACGGGGGGACACTGAAGCTTTCTTT. Protein product: CASSERGDTEAFF.

This clone appeared once. The chain has TRBV29-1 and TRBJ1-1; a possible D gene is TRBD1 (5 bases). CDR1 and CDR2 from the germline V gene are SQVTM and ANQGSEA. The V gene lost 1 base and the J gene lost 4 bases, with 7 bases spanning the gap. CDR3 length: 12 residues. The CDR3 nucleotides read TGCAGCGTTGAAGTGGGGGGCACTGAAGCTTTCTTT. It specifies CSVEVGGTEAFF.